The 6 T cell receptor beta chains reported below all come from one sample, sequenced in a study of blood T cell repertoires in COVID-19. Here immunoSEQ multiplex PCR was the method, and the copy in TCRdb shows in-frame clones only, minus some. Among around 160,000 clones, approximately 78% were seen once, and the ten largest hold 13% to 15%. The source material was peripheral blood. These receptor sequences come from a human donor with acute or convalescent COVID-19. The donor label of this sample is uncertain.

J is TRBJ2-7 and V is TRBV5-1; D may be TRBD1 (6 bases). V was cut by 5 bases and J by 0 bases, with 9 bases left in between. From germline, CDR1 is SGHRS and CDR2 YFSETQ. This CDR3 is 13 amino acids long. CDR3 loop: CASSTGSSYEQYF. DNA of the CDR3: TGCGCCAGCAGTACAGGGAGCTCCTACGAGCAGTACTTC.

The chain couples TRBV19 to TRBJ1-5, with TRBD1 identical over 7 bases. The germline gives CDR1 LNHDA, CDR2 SQIVND (reference sequence). The CDR3 is made up of 17 amino acids. V lost 3 bases, J lost 2 bases, and 10 bases stayed unmatched. The CDR3 nucleotides read TGTGCCAGTAGTATTACGAGGGGGCTGTCGGGCAATCAGCCCCAGCATTTT. It codes for CASSITRGLSGNQPQHF.

Regarding this clone: The same CDR3 can be traced to other DNA sequences in this sample. The chain joins TRBV6-2 or TRBV6-3 to TRBJ1-1, with D tentatively TRBD1 (5 bases). Germline-derived CDR1 and CDR2 are MNHEY and SVGEGT. Trimming pared 4 bases from V and 11 bases from J, leaving 14 bases between. The CDR3 consists of 12 residues. This CDR3 reads CASSSRDSGAFF. CDR3 DNA sequence: TGTGCCAGCAGTTCAAGGGACTCGGGGGCTTTCTTT.

The V and J genes are TRBV28 and TRBJ1-5; 8 bases are a match to TRBD1. Looked up from germline, CDR1 is MDHEN and CDR2 is SYDVKM. The length of the CDR3 is 15 residues. Unmatched junction bases numbered 8, after V lost 2 bases and J lost 8 bases. This CDR3 is CASSLPGQGVKPQHF. CDR3 DNA sequence: TGTGCCAGCAGTTTACCCGGACAGGGTGTCAAGCCCCAGCATTTT.

This clone was picked up one time. This chain connects TRBV5-1 to TRBJ1-2; D not certain. The CDR3 is made up of 13 amino acids. The germline V gene has CDR1 SGHRS and CDR2 YFSETQ. V was shortened by 0 bases and J by 4 bases, with 7 bases between the two germline ends. Written as DNA, the CDR3 is TGCGCCAGCAGCTTGGCCCAGTCCTATGGCTACACCTTC. Translated, it gives CASSLAQSYGYTF.

The V call is TRBV10-3, the J call TRBJ1-2, with D tentatively TRBD1 (6 bases). CDR3 length equals 15 residues. CDR1 and CDR2 from the germline V gene are ENHRY and SYGVKD. Trimming took off 3 bases at V and 1 base at J, with 12 bases between the two ends. CDR3 protein: CAISDSAGVNYGYTF. The CDR3 DNA is TGTGCCATCAGTGACTCGGCAGGGGTTAACTATGGCTACACCTTC.